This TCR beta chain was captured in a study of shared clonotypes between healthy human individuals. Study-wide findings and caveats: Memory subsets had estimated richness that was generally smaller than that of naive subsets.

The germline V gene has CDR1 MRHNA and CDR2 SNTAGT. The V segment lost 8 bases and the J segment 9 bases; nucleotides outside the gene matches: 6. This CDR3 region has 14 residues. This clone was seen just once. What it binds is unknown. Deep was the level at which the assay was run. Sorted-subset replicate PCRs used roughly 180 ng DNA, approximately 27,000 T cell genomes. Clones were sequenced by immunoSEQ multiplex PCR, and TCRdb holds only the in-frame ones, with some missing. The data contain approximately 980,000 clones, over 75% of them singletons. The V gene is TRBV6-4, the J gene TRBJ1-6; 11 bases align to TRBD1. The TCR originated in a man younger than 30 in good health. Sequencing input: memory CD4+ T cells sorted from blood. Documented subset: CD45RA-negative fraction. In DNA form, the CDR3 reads TGTGCCAGCGCCACGGGACAGGGGGGTTCACCCCTCCACTTT. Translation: CASATGQGGSPLHF.